Sequencing of this T cell receptor (beta chain) was carried out in a study of blood T cell repertoires in COVID-19. The overall study: The study drew acute and convalescent COVID-19 samples from the United States, Italy and Spain. From T cells, B-cell-depleted T cells, or PBMCs came the material, which was cDNA or gDNA.

This CDR3 is 16 amino acids long. V lost 4 bases, J lost 4 bases, and 20 bases lay in between. Germline V gene data show CDR1 as SGHRS and CDR2 as YFSETQ. Original handling: Cell counts per sample came from amplifying reference gene primers. The method was immunoSEQ multiplex PCR; TCRdb's version includes in-frame clones alone and lacks a portion of them. From that table come the V and J calls and clone size; the DNA was used to work out D and trimming. This table holds under 250,000 clones, roughly 88% found once. The sample was peripheral blood. This TCR derives from a man at least 80 years old with acute or convalescent COVID-19. The chain combines TRBV5-1 with TRBJ1-1; D not resolved. The CDR3 region has the DNA TGCGCCAGCAGCACTCTTCCGGGCCCGGAGGGCACTGAAGCTTTCTTT. This translates into CASSTLPGPEGTEAFF.